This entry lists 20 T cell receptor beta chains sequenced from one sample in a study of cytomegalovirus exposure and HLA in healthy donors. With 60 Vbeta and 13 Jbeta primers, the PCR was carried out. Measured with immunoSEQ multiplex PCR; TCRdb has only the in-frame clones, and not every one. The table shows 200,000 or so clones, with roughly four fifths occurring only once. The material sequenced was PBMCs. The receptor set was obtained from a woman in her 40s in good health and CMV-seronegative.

The CDR3 DNA reads TGTGCCAGCAGCCGGGGGGTTAGTGAAAAACTGTTTTTT. Protein: CASSRGVSEKLFF. The rearrangement links TRBV6-5 to TRBJ1-4; the D gene is possibly TRBD1 (5 bases). V was pared by 6 bases and J by 7 bases, with 12 bases between. The germline V gene encodes CDR1 MNHEY and CDR2 SVGAGI. CDR3 length: 13 residues.

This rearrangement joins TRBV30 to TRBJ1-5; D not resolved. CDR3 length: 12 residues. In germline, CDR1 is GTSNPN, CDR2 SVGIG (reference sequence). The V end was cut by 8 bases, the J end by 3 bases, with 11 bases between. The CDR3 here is CAMVVDNQPQHF. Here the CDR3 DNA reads TGTGCCATGGTGGTAGACAATCAGCCCCAGCATTTT.

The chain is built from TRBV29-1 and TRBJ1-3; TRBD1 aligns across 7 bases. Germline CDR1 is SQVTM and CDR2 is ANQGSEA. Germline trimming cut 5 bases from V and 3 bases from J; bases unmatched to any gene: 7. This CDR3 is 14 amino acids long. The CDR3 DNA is TGCAGCGTTATGGGACAGCATCTTGGAAACACCATATATTTT. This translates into CSVMGQHLGNTIYF.

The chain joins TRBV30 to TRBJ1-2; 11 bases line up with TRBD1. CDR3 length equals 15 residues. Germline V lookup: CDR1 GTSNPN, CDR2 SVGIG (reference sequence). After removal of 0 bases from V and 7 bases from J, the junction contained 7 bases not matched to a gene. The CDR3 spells CAWSVRDRGYGGYTF. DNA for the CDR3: TGTGCCTGGAGTGTACGGGACAGGGGGTATGGTGGCTACACCTTC.

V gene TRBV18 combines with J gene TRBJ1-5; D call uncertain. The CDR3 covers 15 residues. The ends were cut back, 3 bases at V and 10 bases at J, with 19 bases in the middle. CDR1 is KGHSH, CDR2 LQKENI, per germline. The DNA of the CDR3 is TGTGCCAGCTCACCGTTGGGAGAATCTAGGTTCCCCCAGCATTTT. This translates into CASSPLGESRFPQHF.

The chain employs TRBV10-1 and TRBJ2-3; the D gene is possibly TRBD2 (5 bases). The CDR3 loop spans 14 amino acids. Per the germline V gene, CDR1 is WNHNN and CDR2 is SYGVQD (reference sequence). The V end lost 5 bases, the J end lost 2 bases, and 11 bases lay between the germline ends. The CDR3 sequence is CASSLSGPTDTQYF. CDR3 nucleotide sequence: TGCGCCAGCAGTCTAAGCGGACCCACAGATACGCAGTATTTT.

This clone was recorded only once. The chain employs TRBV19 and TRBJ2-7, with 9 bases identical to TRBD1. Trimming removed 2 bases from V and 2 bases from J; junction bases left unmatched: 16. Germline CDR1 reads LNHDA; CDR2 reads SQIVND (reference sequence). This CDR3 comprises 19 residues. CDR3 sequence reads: CASSIWERDRARFTYEQYF. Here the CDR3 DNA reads TGTGCCAGTAGTATATGGGAGCGGGACAGGGCGAGATTCACCTACGAGCAGTACTTC.

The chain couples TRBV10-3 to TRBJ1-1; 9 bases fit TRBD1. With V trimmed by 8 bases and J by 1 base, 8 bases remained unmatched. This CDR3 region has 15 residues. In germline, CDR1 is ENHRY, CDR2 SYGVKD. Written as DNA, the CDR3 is TGTGCCATCGGACAGGGGCGAGGAGGGAACACTGAAGCTTTCTTT. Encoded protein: CAIGQGRGGNTEAFF.

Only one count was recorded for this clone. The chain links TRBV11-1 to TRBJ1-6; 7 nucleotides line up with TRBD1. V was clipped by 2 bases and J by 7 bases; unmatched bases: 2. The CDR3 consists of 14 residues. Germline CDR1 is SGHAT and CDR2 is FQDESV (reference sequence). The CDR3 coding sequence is TGTGCCAGCAGCTTACAACAGGGGAATTCACCCCTCCACTTT. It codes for CASSLQQGNSPLHF.

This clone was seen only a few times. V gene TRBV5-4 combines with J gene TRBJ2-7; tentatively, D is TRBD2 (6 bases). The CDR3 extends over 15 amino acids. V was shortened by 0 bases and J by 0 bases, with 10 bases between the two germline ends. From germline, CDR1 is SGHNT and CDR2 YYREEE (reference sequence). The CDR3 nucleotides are TGTGCCAGCAGCTTGGCCCCCGGGAGCTCCTACGAGCAGTACTTC. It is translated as CASSLAPGSSYEQYF.

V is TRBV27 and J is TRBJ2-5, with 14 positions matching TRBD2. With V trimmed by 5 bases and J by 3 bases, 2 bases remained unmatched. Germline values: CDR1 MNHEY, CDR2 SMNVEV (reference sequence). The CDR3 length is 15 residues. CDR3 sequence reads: CASSQGLAGEETQYF. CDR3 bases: TGTGCCAGCAGTCAGGGACTAGCGGGGGAAGAGACCCAGTACTTC.

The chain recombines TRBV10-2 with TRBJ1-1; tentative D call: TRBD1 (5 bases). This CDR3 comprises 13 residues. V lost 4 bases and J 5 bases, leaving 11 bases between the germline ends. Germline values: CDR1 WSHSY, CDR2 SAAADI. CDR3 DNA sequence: TGCGCCAGCAGTGCTGGGGCCGGGACTGAAGCTTTCTTT. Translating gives CASSAGAGTEAFF.

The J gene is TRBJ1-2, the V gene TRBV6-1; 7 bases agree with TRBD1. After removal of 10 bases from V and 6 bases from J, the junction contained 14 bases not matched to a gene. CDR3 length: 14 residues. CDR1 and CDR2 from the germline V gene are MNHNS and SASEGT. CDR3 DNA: TGTGCCACCGACAGGGATTCGGTGTTCGATGGCTACACCTTC. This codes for CATDRDSVFDGYTF.

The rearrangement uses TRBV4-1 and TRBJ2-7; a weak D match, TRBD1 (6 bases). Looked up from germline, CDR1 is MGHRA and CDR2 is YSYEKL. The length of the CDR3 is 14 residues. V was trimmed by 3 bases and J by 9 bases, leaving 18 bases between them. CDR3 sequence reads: CASSHVGTTVTQYF. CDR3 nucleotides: TGCGCCAGCAGCCATGTGGGGACAACCGTGACGCAGTACTTC.

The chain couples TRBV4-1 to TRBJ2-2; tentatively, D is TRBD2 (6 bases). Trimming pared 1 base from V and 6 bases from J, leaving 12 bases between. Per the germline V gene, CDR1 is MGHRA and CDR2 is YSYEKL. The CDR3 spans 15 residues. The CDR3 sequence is CASSQATSLSGELFF. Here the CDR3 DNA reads TGCGCCAGCAGCCAAGCAACTAGCCTCTCCGGGGAGCTGTTTTTT.

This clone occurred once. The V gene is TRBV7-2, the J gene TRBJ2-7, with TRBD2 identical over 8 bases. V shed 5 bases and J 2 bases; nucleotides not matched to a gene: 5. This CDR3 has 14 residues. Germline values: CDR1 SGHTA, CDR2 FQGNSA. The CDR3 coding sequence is TGTGCCAGCAGCGGGAGCGGGAGAACCTACGAGCAGTACTTC. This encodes CASSGSGRTYEQYF. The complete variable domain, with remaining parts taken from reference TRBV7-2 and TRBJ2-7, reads GAGVSQSPSNKVTEKGKDVELRCDPISGHTALYWYRQSLGQGLEFLIYFQGNSAPDKSGLPSDRFSAERTGGSVSTLTIQRTQQEDSAVYLCASSGSGRTYEQYFGPGTRLTVT.

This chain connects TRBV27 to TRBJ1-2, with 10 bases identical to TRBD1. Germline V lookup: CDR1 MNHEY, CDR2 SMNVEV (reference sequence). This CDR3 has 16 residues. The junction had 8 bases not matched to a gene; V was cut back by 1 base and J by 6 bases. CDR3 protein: CASSLFLGTGVDGYTF. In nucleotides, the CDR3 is TGTGCCAGCAGTTTATTTTTGGGGACAGGGGTGGATGGCTACACCTTC.

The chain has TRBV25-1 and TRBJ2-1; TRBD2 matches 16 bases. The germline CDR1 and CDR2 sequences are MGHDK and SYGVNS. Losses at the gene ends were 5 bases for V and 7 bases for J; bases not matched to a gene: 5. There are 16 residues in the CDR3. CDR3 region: CASSRPGLAGGNEQFF. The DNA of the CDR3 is TGTGCCAGCAGTAGACCGGGACTAGCGGGAGGGAATGAGCAGTTCTTC.

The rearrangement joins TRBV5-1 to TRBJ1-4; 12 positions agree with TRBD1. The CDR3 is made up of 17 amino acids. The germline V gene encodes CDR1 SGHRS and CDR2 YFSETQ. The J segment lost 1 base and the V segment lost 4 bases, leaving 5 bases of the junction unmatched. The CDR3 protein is CASSEGDRGQTNEKLFF. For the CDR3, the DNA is TGCGCCAGCAGCGAGGGGGACAGGGGGCAAACTAATGAAAAACTGTTTTTT. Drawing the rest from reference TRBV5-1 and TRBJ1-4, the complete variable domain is KAGVTQTPRYLIKTRGQQVTLSCSPISGHRSVSWYQQTPGQGLQFLFEYFSETQRNKGNFPGRFSGRQFSNSRSEMNVSTLELGDSALYLCASSEGDRGQTNEKLFFGSGTQLSVL.

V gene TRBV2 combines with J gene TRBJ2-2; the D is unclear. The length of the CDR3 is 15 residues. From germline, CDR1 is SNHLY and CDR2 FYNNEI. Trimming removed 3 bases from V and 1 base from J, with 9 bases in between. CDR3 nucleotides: TGTGCCAGCAGTGATTTGGGCGAGAACACCGGGGAGCTGTTTTTT. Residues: CASSDLGENTGELFF.